This T cell receptor (beta chain) originates from a study of shared clonotypes between healthy human individuals. About the research overall: CD4 naive and memory got three plates each, CD8 naive two, CD8 memory one. Study-level results: Clonotype sharing levels among donors were expected to vary with sequencing depth.

Clones were sequenced by immunoSEQ multiplex PCR, and TCRdb holds only the in-frame ones, with some missing. The sample has approximately 350,000 clones, 96% seen once. As regards this clone: The antigen remains undetermined.

Germline lookup yields CDR1 ENHRY and CDR2 SYGVKD. This CDR3 is 15 amino acids long. Germline trimming cut 4 bases from V and 5 bases from J; bases unmatched to any gene: 8. The clonotype originates from a man aged 25-45 years in good health. Sequences were obtained from memory CD8+ T cells sorted from blood. Subset indicated: CD45RO+ cells pooled with CCR7-negative TemRA cells. V is TRBV10-3 and J is TRBJ2-5; TRBD1 matches 9 bases. CDR3 bases: TGTGCCATCAGTGGCGGGGACAGGGCAACGGAGACCCAGTACTTC. This gives the protein CAISGGDRATETQYF.